The next 21 T cell receptor beta chains were all read from a single sample in a study of blood T cell repertoires in COVID-19 (TCRdb year 2020). The library was produced with the immunoSEQ multiplex PCR assay. The table was pulled from immuneACCESS by TCRdb, which kept in-frame rearrangements only. Such tables lose some clones; where checked, under half of the loss comes from unresolved V genes, and the rest has no known cause. A total of around 180,000 clones appear in this sample, over 75% of them only once. The ten largest clones take up over 9.5% of the sample. Source material: peripheral blood. The receptors were gathered from a human donor with active or convalescent COVID-19. The donor label of this sample is uncertain.

Of note for this clone: A junction boundary mismatches the germline segment, possibly from a read error. The chain links TRBV6-5 to TRBJ2-7; no clear D. Germline V gene lookup returns CDR1 MNHEY and CDR2 SVGAGI. The CDR3 is made up of 14 amino acids. The CDR3 reads CASSDSTVSYEQYF. The CDR3, as DNA: TGTGCCAGCAGTGACTCTACGGTGTCCTACGAGCAGTACTTC.

The chain uses TRBV20-1 and TRBJ2-3, with D unresolved. The germline V gene has CDR1 DFQATT and CDR2 SNEGSKA (reference sequence). This CDR3 has 12 amino acids. V was cut by 3 bases and J by 5 bases, with 9 bases left in between. The CDR3 reads CSASSPGDTQYF. The CDR3, as DNA: TGCAGTGCTAGTTCCCCCGGAGATACGCAGTATTTT.

A note on this clone: Distinct nucleotide sequences in the sample also encode this CDR3. J is TRBJ1-2 and V is TRBV28, with D unclear. From germline, CDR1 is MDHEN and CDR2 SYDVKM. V was shortened by 2 bases and J by 5 bases, with 6 bases between the two germline ends. This CDR3 is 12 amino acids long. CDR3 sequence reads: CASSLRGYGYTF. CDR3 coding DNA: TGTGCCAGCAGTTTAAGAGGTTATGGCTACACCTTC.

The chain joins TRBV11-2 to TRBJ2-1, with a weak D call TRBD2 (5 bases). Germline V CDR1 and CDR2: SGHAT, FQNNGV. The CDR3 extends over 15 amino acids. V shed 2 bases and J shed 9 bases, with 17 bases lying between them. This CDR3 is CASSLSRGSSGEQFF. CDR3 nucleotide sequence: TGTGCCAGCAGCTTATCCCGGGGTTCGTCGGGTGAGCAGTTCTTC.

The chain is built from TRBV19 and TRBJ1-2; D remains ambiguous. The germline V gene has CDR1 LNHDA and CDR2 SQIVND (reference sequence). There are 15 residues in the CDR3. Trimming left V 7 bases short and J 8 bases short, with 23 bases between. CDR3 sequence reads: CASTSPPEAYGGYTF. For the CDR3, the DNA is TGTGCCAGTACTTCGCCCCCTGAGGCCTATGGAGGCTACACCTTC.

V and J are TRBV7-2 and TRBJ2-1; 12 bases are a match to TRBD2. Germline CDR1 reads SGHTA; CDR2 reads FQGNSA. With 3 bases clipped from V and 7 bases from J, the junction kept 16 bases outside the gene matches. This CDR3 region has 19 residues. CDR3 region: CASSLLSTRLAGARNEQFF. The CDR3 DNA sequence: TGTGCCAGCAGCTTGTTATCCACCCGACTAGCGGGGGCGCGGAATGAGCAGTTCTTC.

This rearrangement joins TRBV15 to TRBJ2-1; D perhaps matches TRBD2 (5 bases). This CDR3 has 15 residues. In germline, CDR1 is LNHNV, CDR2 YYDKDF (reference sequence). V was cut by 0 bases and J by 0 bases, with 6 bases left in between. CDR3 coding DNA: TGTGCCACCAGCAGAGACGGGGTCTCCTACAATGAGCAGTTCTTC. Translation: CATSRDGVSYNEQFF.

The V call is TRBV5-1, the J call TRBJ2-7, with a weak D call TRBD2 (5 bases). The CDR3 is 15 residues long. Germline loops: CDR1 SGHRS, CDR2 YFSETQ. Trimming left V 0 bases short and J 7 bases short, with 17 bases between. CDR3: CASSLELGLRGEQYF. CDR3 sequence (DNA): TGCGCCAGCAGCTTGGAACTCGGTCTTAGAGGGGAGCAGTACTTC.

The J gene is TRBJ2-7, the V gene TRBV4-3, with 8 bases matching TRBD2. The germline V gene has CDR1 LGHNA and CDR2 YSLEER. This CDR3 is 19 amino acids long. V gave up 0 bases and J gave up 2 bases; unmatched junction bases: 15. The CDR3 coding sequence is TGCGCCAGCAGCCAAGACGGTACCCTCGGGGGGGGCAACACCTACGAGCAGTACTTC. It encodes CASSQDGTLGGGNTYEQYF.

The chain has TRBV28 and TRBJ1-4; no firm D call. CDR1 and CDR2 (germline): MDHEN, SYDVKM. V was trimmed by 6 bases and J by 5 bases, leaving 4 bases between them. The CDR3 covers 11 residues. The CDR3 loop reads CASRLNEKLFF. The CDR3 DNA is TGTGCCAGCAGACTAAATGAAAAACTGTTTTTT.

The chain links TRBV3-1 (or the pseudogene TRBV3-2) to TRBJ1-1; 12 bases are shared with TRBD1. This CDR3 contains 16 residues. V lost 3 bases to trimming and J lost 6 bases; unmatched junction nucleotides: 8. Germline assignment: CDR1 LGHDT and CDR2 YNNKEL (reference sequence). The CDR3 sequence: CASSHVKGQGAAEAFF. CDR3 in DNA: TGTGCCAGCAGCCACGTTAAGGGACAGGGGGCCGCTGAAGCTTTCTTT.

In its sample, this clone was seen once. The rearrangement uses TRBV28 and TRBJ2-3; D possibly corresponds to TRBD2 (5 bases). V shed 2 bases and J shed 6 bases, with 6 bases lying between them. The CDR3 is 12 amino acids. Per germline, CDR1 MDHEN and CDR2 SYDVKM. CDR3 amino acids: CASSLEGDTQYF. The CDR3 DNA follows: TGTGCCAGCAGTTTAGAGGGTGATACGCAGTATTTT.

V and J are TRBV30 and TRBJ2-1; D unresolved. Germline loops: CDR1 GTSNPN, CDR2 SVGIG (reference sequence). The length of the CDR3 is 16 residues. V lost 0 bases to trimming and J lost 3 bases, with 15 bases between them. Here the CDR3 DNA reads TGTGCCTGGAGTGTACCGGAGACGACCATCTACAATGAGCAGTTCTTC. Translated: CAWSVPETTIYNEQFF.

This clone was seen a single time. The gene calls are TRBV2 and TRBJ1-5; no clear D gene. V was clipped by 8 bases and J by 6 bases, with 14 bases between them. The CDR3 loop spans 13 amino acids. Germline assignment: CDR1 SNHLY and CDR2 FYNNEI. The CDR3 here is CASGIREAQPQHF. The DNA for the CDR3 is TGTGCCAGCGGAATCCGGGAGGCTCAGCCCCAGCATTTT.

V is TRBV6-2 or TRBV6-3 and J is TRBJ2-4; 7 bases line up with TRBD1. The CDR3 covers 14 residues. Germline V lookup: CDR1 MNHEY, CDR2 SVGEGT. The V gene end was trimmed by 5 bases and the J gene end by 7 bases; junction bases not matched to a gene: 8. CDR3 amino acids: CASSRTGGGNIQYF. CDR3 sequence (DNA): TGTGCCAGCAGTAGGACAGGAGGAGGCAACATTCAGTACTTC.

This clone was seen a handful of times. The genes are TRBV29-1 and TRBJ1-1, with unresolved D. Trimming cost V 4 bases and J 0 bases, with 9 bases left between them. CDR1 and CDR2 from the germline V gene are SQVTM and ANQGSEA. This CDR3 spans 13 amino acids. CDR3 nucleotide sequence: TGCAGCGTTGGGGAGGACTTGAACACTGAAGCTTTCTTT. This codes for CSVGEDLNTEAFF.

The rearrangement joins TRBV7-2 to TRBJ1-2, with D unclear. V gave up 5 bases and J gave up 2 bases, with 9 bases separating them. The CDR3 length is 13 residues. Germline CDR1 SGHTA, CDR2 FQGNSA. CDR3 sequence: CASSLGVNYGYTF. As DNA, the CDR3 is TGTGCCAGCAGCCTGGGCGTAAACTATGGCTACACCTTC.

V and J are TRBV18 and TRBJ2-7, with D possibly being TRBD1 (7 bases). The V and J ends lost 9 bases and 7 bases respectively, with 19 bases between them. The germline gives CDR1 KGHSH, CDR2 LQKENI. The CDR3 loop spans 13 amino acids. As DNA, the CDR3 is TGTGCCAGTTTCTCGGGCCAGGGGGGAGAGCAGTACTTC. It translates to CASFSGQGGEQYF.

V gene TRBV5-6 combines with J gene TRBJ1-2; weak D call: TRBD1 (5 bases). The CDR3 covers 16 residues. The ends were cut back, 4 bases at V and 6 bases at J, with 22 bases in the middle. Germline assignment: CDR1 SGHDT and CDR2 YYEEEE. The CDR3: CASSRGMGKGINGYTF. The CDR3 nucleotides read TGTGCCAGCAGCAGGGGAATGGGCAAAGGGATAAATGGCTACACCTTC.

The rearrangement joins TRBV3-1 (or the pseudogene TRBV3-2) to TRBJ1-1; D gene ambiguous. CDR3 length equals 11 residues. The V gene lost 1 base and the J gene lost 11 bases, with 8 bases spanning the gap. CDR1 is LGHDT and CDR2 is YNNKEL in the germline V gene (reference sequence). CDR3 protein: CASSQGPAAFF. In nucleotides, the CDR3 is TGTGCCAGCAGCCAAGGTCCCGCGGCTTTCTTT.

This chain links TRBV11-1 with TRBJ2-7; 7 bases are shared with TRBD1. CDR3 length: 17 amino acids. J gave up 2 bases and V 0 bases, and 10 bases lay outside the gene matches. From germline, CDR1 is SGHAT and CDR2 FQDESV (reference sequence). The CDR3 loop is CASSLALVRDSAYEQYF. Here the CDR3 DNA reads TGTGCCAGCAGCTTAGCGCTTGTCCGGGACAGCGCCTACGAGCAGTACTTC.